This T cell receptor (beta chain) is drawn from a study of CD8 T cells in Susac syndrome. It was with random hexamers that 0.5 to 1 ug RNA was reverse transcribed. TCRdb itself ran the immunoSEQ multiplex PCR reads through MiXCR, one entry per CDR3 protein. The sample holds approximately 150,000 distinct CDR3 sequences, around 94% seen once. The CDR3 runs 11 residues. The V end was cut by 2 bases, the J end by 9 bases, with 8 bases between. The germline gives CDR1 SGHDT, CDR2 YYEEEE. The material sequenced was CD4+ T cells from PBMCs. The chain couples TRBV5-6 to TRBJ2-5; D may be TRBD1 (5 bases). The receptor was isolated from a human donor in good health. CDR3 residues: CASSLGEPQYF. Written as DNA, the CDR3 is TGTGCCAGCAGCTTAGGGGAACCCCAGTACTTC.